The present entry profiles one T cell receptor beta chain with its context. Original analysis: Amplifying reference gene primers gave estimates of nucleated cell counts. The table came from immunoSEQ multiplex PCR; TCRdb's copy has only in-frame clones and leaves some out. V, J and clone size are those of that table, while D and trimming were read from the DNA. This sample carries approximately 150,000 clones, around 88% of them seen once, and the ten largest clones take approximately 1.4%. The sample belongs to a study of blood T cell repertoires in COVID-19. Study as a whole: Whether acute or convalescent, the COVID-19 samples came from the United States, Italy and Spain. T cells, B-cell-depleted T cells, or PBMCs provided the cDNA or gDNA that served as material.

The trim removed 0 bases at V and 12 bases at J, leaving 6 bases unmatched. Germline lookup yields CDR1 KGHSH and CDR2 LQKENI. The CDR3 is 14 residues long. J is TRBJ2-1 and V is TRBV18; 9 bases are shared with TRBD1. The sequence came from a woman aged 55-69 years with acute or convalescent COVID-19. Sequencing input: peripheral blood. CDR3 region: CASSPPGQGAMQFF. The CDR3 DNA follows: TGTGCCAGCTCACCACCGGGACAGGGAGCTATGCAGTTCTTC.